This T cell receptor beta chain was identified during a study of OX40 agonist ivuxolimab in advanced cancers. Study summary: Past anti-PD-1, anti-PD-L1 or anti-CTLA-4 therapy was accepted, and 40% had received some. Study findings and constraints: CD4+ and CD8+ T cells in blood underwent clonal expansion by week 6 at 0.1 to 3.0 mg/kg. Low clonal expansion, among the lowest seen, marked partial responders at 0.1-3.0 mg/kg.

A word on this clone: Its antigen is unidentified.

TCRdb's table, derived via immunoSEQ multiplex PCR, lists solely in-frame clones and lacks some. The repertoire holds 20,000 or so clones, with about 87% as singletons. CDR3 size: 14 residues. V gave up 3 bases and J gave up 2 bases; unmatched junction bases: 1. CDR1 SGHDT and CDR2 YYEEEE come from the germline V gene. This sample comprised CD4+ or CD8+ T cells sorted from blood, obtained in a trial of the OX40 agonist ivuxolimab. The rearrangement joins TRBV5-6 to TRBJ2-1, with 8 bases that match TRBD1. This sequence originates from an adult with an advanced solid tumor such as melanoma, head and neck, liver or kidney cancer. The CDR3 is CASSSGGAYNEQFF. The DNA for the CDR3 is TGTGCCAGCAGCTCAGGGGGCGCCTACAATGAGCAGTTCTTC.